The rows below give T cell receptor beta chains drawn from one sample of a study of CD8 T cells in ankylosing spondylitis. Each CDR3 protein is one row after TCRdb ran MiXCR on the 5' RACE reads. The data hold about 33,000 distinct CDR3 sequences, with around 10% observed a single time. Sequencing input: synovial fluid, either unsorted or a sorted T cell fraction (not recorded which). These receptors were taken from a male donor with ankylosing spondylitis. CDR3s include the opening cysteine and the closing phenylalanine or tryptophan. A D gene is named only where the DNA matches it firmly. Size is omitted from some rows. Given values are once, few, many or a class for expanded clones.

J gene	clone size	V gene	D gene	CDR3 DNA	CDR3 protein
TRBJ2-3	NA	TRBV5-1	NA	TGCGCCAGCAGCTTGGTTGCGGGAAACCCTAGCAAAGATACGCAGTATTTT	CASSLVAGNPSKDTQYF
TRBJ2-1	many	TRBV5-1	TRBD2	TGCGCCAGCACCCAGACTAGCGGGGCCCAAAATCTATACAATGAGCAGTTCTTC	CASTQTSGAQNLYNEQFF
TRBJ1-2	many	TRBV9	TRBD1	TGTGCCAGCAGCTTAAGACAGGGGATCGATGGCTACACCTTC	CASSLRQGIDGYTF
TRBJ2-1	many	TRBV5-6	TRBD2	TGTGCCAGCAGCCGGATTCTAGCGGGAGGGCGCTACAATGAGCAGTTCTTC	CASSRILAGGRYNEQFF
TRBJ2-7	NA	TRBV2	NA	TGTGCCAGCAGTGAACGTGAGACCGCTTGGCTCGAGCAGTACTTC	CASSERETAWLEQYF
TRBJ1-2	NA	TRBV9	NA	TGTGCCAGCAGCAACACGGGAACGGGGTATGGCTACACCTTC	CASSNTGTGYGYTF
TRBJ1-6	NA	TRBV5-1	NA	TGCGCCAGCAGCTTGAGGGGAGGAACAAATAATTCACCCCTCCACTTT	CASSLRGGTNNSPLHF
TRBJ2-7	few	TRBV29-1	TRBD1	TGCAGCGTTGAAGCTACCGGGACAGGTACCTACGAGCAGTACTTC	CSVEATGTGTYEQYF
TRBJ2-3	NA	TRBV5-1	NA	TGCGCCAGCAACCCTACAGGGCCCGGCGGGACAGATACGCAGTATTTT	CASNPTGPGGTDTQYF
TRBJ1-6	many	TRBV10-3	NA	TGTGCCACCACCCGGGGGCAAAGAAATTCACCCCTCCACTTT	CATTRGQRNSPLHF